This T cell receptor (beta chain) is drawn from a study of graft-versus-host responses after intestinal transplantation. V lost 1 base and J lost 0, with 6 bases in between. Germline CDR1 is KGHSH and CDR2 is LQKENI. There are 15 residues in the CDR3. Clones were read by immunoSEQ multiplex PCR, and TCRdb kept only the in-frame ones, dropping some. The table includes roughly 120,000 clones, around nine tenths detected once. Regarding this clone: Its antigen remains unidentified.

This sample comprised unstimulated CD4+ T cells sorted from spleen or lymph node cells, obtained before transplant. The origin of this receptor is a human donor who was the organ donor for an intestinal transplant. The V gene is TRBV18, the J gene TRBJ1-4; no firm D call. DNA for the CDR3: TGTGCCAGCTCACCACTCCGAGCAACTAATGAAAAACTGTTTTTT. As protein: CASSPLRATNEKLFF.